The rows below give T cell receptor beta chains drawn from one sample of a study of T-cell memory formation after mild COVID-19. TCRdb reprocessed the 5' RACE reads with MiXCR, giving one entry per CDR3 protein. The sample lists 140,000 to 150,000 distinct CDR3 sequences; about 25% were seen once. Sequenced input: PBMCs or a T cell subset sorted from them (not recorded which). Every receptor here comes from an adult woman who had mild COVID-19 (a few samples of this study predate the infection). Cell type and time point are not known. Each CDR3 is given with its conserved first and last residue. A D gene is named only where the DNA matches it firmly. Clone size appears in some rows only: once, few, many, or a class for an expanded clone.

J gene: TRBJ2-1; D gene: TRBD1; V gene: TRBV7-9; clone size: .; CDR3 DNA: TGTGCCAGCAGCTTTGAAAACCTCGGGACAGGCTACAATGAGCAGTTCTTC; CDR3 protein: CASSFENLGTGYNEQFF
J gene: TRBJ1-1; D gene: .; V gene: TRBV20-1; clone size: few; CDR3 DNA: TGCAGTGCCAGCGGAGGGCGGGACACTGAAGCTTTCTTT; CDR3 protein: CSASGGRDTEAFF
J gene: TRBJ2-1; D gene: .; V gene: TRBV29-1; clone size: few; CDR3 DNA: TGCAGCGTTGAAGATGGACCTAAGGGCCACAATGAGCAGTTCTTC; CDR3 protein: CSVEDGPKGHNEQFF
J gene: TRBJ2-7; D gene: .; V gene: TRBV12-3/TRBV12-4; clone size: few; CDR3 DNA: TGTGCCAGCAGTCCCTACCCCCGACGGACTCCCTCCCACGAGCAGTACTTC; CDR3 protein: CASSPYPRRTPSHEQYF
J gene: TRBJ1-2; D gene: .; V gene: TRBV6-6; clone size: few; CDR3 DNA: TGTGCCAGCAGTTACAACCACAGGGTGGATGGCTACACCTTC; CDR3 protein: CASSYNHRVDGYTF
J gene: TRBJ1-5; D gene: .; V gene: TRBV5-6; clone size: few; CDR3 DNA: TGTGCCAGCAGTTCAAGACTGGTTAGCAATCAGCCCCAGCATTTT; CDR3 protein: CASSSRLVSNQPQHF
J gene: TRBJ2-1; D gene: .; V gene: TRBV29-1; clone size: few; CDR3 DNA: TGCAGCGGAGTGAGCCCGGGATACAATGAGCAGTTCTTC; CDR3 protein: CSGVSPGYNEQFF
J gene: TRBJ1-1; D gene: .; V gene: TRBV30; clone size: .; CDR3 DNA: TGTGCCTGGAGTGTAAGTGGCCCCGCTGAAGCTTTCTTT; CDR3 protein: CAWSVSGPAEAFF
J gene: TRBJ2-7; D gene: .; V gene: TRBV4-3; clone size: .; CDR3 DNA: TGCGCCAGCAGCCAAGATAGAGGAAGCTTCTACGAGCAGTACTTC; CDR3 protein: CASSQDRGSFYEQYF
J gene: TRBJ2-3; D gene: TRBD2; V gene: TRBV7-2; clone size: .; CDR3 DNA: TGTGCCAGCAGCTTTCCGACTAGCGGGAGAACTAGCACAGATACGCAGTATTTT; CDR3 protein: CASSFPTSGRTSTDTQYF
J gene: TRBJ1-3; D gene: .; V gene: TRBV27; clone size: many; CDR3 DNA: TGTGCCAGCAGCGGGAGGACTGGAAACACCATATATTTT; CDR3 protein: CASSGRTGNTIYF
J gene: TRBJ1-1; D gene: TRBD1; V gene: TRBV27; clone size: .; CDR3 DNA: TGTGCCAGCAGCCCAGGGGGCGGGTTGGGGCTAGCTTTCTTT; CDR3 protein: CASSPGGGLGLAFF
J gene: TRBJ2-5; D gene: .; V gene: TRBV12-3/TRBV12-4; clone size: .; CDR3 DNA: TGTGCCAGCACTGGAGGGGAGACCCAGTACTTC; CDR3 protein: CASTGGETQYF
J gene: TRBJ1-2; D gene: .; V gene: TRBV5-1; clone size: few; CDR3 DNA: TGCGCCAGCAGCTTGGAGGCAGGGGCTGAGGATATCTATGGCTACACCTTC; CDR3 protein: CASSLEAGAEDIYGYTF
J gene: TRBJ2-3; D gene: .; V gene: TRBV12-3/TRBV12-4; clone size: once; CDR3 DNA: TGTGCCAGCAGGCCCGGGGATTCTTCTAGCACAGATACGCAGTATTTT; CDR3 protein: CASRPGDSSSTDTQYF
J gene: TRBJ1-1; D gene: .; V gene: TRBV7-9; clone size: .; CDR3 DNA: TGTGCCAGCAGCTGGGCGCCAGACTCTGAAGCTTTCTTT; CDR3 protein: CASSWAPDSEAFF
J gene: TRBJ2-7; D gene: TRBD2; V gene: TRBV9; clone size: .; CDR3 DNA: TGTGCCAGCAGCGAGGTCGGGGGGGGCCTCTACGAGCAGTACTTC; CDR3 protein: CASSEVGGGLYEQYF
J gene: TRBJ1-2; D gene: .; V gene: TRBV7-9; clone size: .; CDR3 DNA: TGTGCCAGCAGCTTGACCCGGAGTAGTTTCGAGGGGTATGGCTACACCTTC; CDR3 protein: CASSLTRSSFEGYGYTF
J gene: TRBJ2-1; D gene: .; V gene: TRBV20-1; clone size: .; CDR3 DNA: TGCAGTGCCCACAGTCCTAGGACTGCACTCTACAATGAGCAGTTCTTC; CDR3 protein: CSAHSPRTALYNEQFF
J gene: TRBJ2-1; D gene: .; V gene: TRBV15; clone size: .; CDR3 DNA: TGTGCCACCAGCAGAGATCAGGGTATTCAGTTCTTC; CDR3 protein: CATSRDQGIQFF
J gene: TRBJ2-7; D gene: TRBD2; V gene: TRBV12-3/TRBV12-4; clone size: .; CDR3 DNA: TGTGCCAGCAGTAGACTAGCGGGGGAATACGAGCAGTACTTC; CDR3 protein: CASSRLAGEYEQYF
J gene: TRBJ1-2; D gene: .; V gene: TRBV27; clone size: few; CDR3 DNA: TGTGCCAGCAGTTTATCAGGGTACTATGGCTACACCTTC; CDR3 protein: CASSLSGYYGYTF
J gene: TRBJ2-2; D gene: .; V gene: TRBV24-1; clone size: once; CDR3 DNA: TGTGCCACCAGTGATTTGAGAGCATCGATGAACACCGGGGAGCTGTTTTTT; CDR3 protein: CATSDLRASMNTGELFF
J gene: TRBJ2-7; D gene: TRBD2; V gene: TRBV29-1; clone size: few; CDR3 DNA: TGCAGCGTTGGATGGTGCGGCTTGGCTAGCGGGATCTGCGAGCAGTACTTC; CDR3 protein: CSVGWCGLASGICEQYF
J gene: TRBJ2-3; D gene: TRBD2; V gene: TRBV5-1; clone size: .; CDR3 DNA: TGCGCCAGCAGGACCGGGACTAGCGGGGGAACAGATACGCAGTATTTT; CDR3 protein: CASRTGTSGGTDTQYF
J gene: TRBJ1-1; D gene: .; V gene: TRBV6-5; clone size: few; CDR3 DNA: TGTGCCAGCAGTTACGGCCACCTGAACACTGAAGCTTTCTTT; CDR3 protein: CASSYGHLNTEAFF
J gene: TRBJ1-1; D gene: TRBD1; V gene: TRBV7-3; clone size: few; CDR3 DNA: TGTGCCAGCAGCATGGGGACAGGGAGACCTGAAGCTTTCTTT; CDR3 protein: CASSMGTGRPEAFF
J gene: TRBJ2-1; D gene: TRBD2; V gene: TRBV12-3/TRBV12-4; clone size: few; CDR3 DNA: TGTGCCAGCATTCGACGCGCTAGCGGGGGGGCTGATGAGCAGTTCTTC; CDR3 protein: CASIRRASGGADEQFF
J gene: TRBJ2-1; D gene: .; V gene: TRBV4-3; clone size: few; CDR3 DNA: TGCGCCAGCAGCCAAGATCGGGGGCCCTACAATGAGCAGTTCTTC; CDR3 protein: CASSQDRGPYNEQFF
J gene: TRBJ2-5; D gene: TRBD1; V gene: TRBV25-1; clone size: .; CDR3 DNA: TGTGCCAGCAGAGGGACAGGGGCCTGGACCCAGTACTTC; CDR3 protein: CASRGTGAWTQYF
J gene: TRBJ1-2; D gene: .; V gene: TRBV24-1; clone size: .; CDR3 DNA: TGTGCCACCAGTGATACGGGGTATGGCTACACCTTC; CDR3 protein: CATSDTGYGYTF
J gene: TRBJ1-1; D gene: .; V gene: TRBV9; clone size: .; CDR3 DNA: TGTGCCAGCAGCGTAGTAACACAGTACGGATTCGCTGAAGCTTTCTTT; CDR3 protein: CASSVVTQYGFAEAFF
J gene: TRBJ2-3; D gene: TRBD2; V gene: TRBV7-2; clone size: .; CDR3 DNA: TGTGCCAGCAGCTTTGGAAGGGGTACCTCTACGCGGGAGGGCCTATCCGGCCTAGATACGCAGTATTTT; CDR3 protein: CASSFGRGTSTREGLSGLDTQYF
J gene: TRBJ2-1; D gene: TRBD2; V gene: TRBV7-9; clone size: .; CDR3 DNA: TGTGCCAGCAGTCGCCGACTAGCGGAGAATTACAATGAGCAGTTCTTC; CDR3 protein: CASSRRLAENYNEQFF
J gene: TRBJ1-6; D gene: .; V gene: TRBV20-1; clone size: many; CDR3 DNA: TGCAGTGCCGCTACTTTGGCAGGGGAGAGTTCACCCCTCCACTTT; CDR3 protein: CSAATLAGESSPLHF
J gene: TRBJ1-1; D gene: .; V gene: TRBV14; clone size: .; CDR3 DNA: TGTGCCAGCAGCCAAAAAGGGACTCCCGAAACTTTCTTT; CDR3 protein: CASSQKGTPETFF
J gene: TRBJ2-7; D gene: TRBD2; V gene: TRBV7-9; clone size: .; CDR3 DNA: TGTGCCAGCAGCTTCACAGACGGGGCTAGCGGCTCCTACGAGCAGTACTTC; CDR3 protein: CASSFTDGASGSYEQYF
J gene: TRBJ1-1; D gene: .; V gene: TRBV29-1; clone size: .; CDR3 DNA: TGCAGCGTTGAGGTCGGGTTGAACACTGAAGCTTTCTTT; CDR3 protein: CSVEVGLNTEAFF
J gene: TRBJ2-7; D gene: TRBD1; V gene: TRBV4-1; clone size: .; CDR3 DNA: TGCGCCAGCAGCCAAAGGACAGGAAACCCTACGAAGGTGTCCGGGCAGTACTTC; CDR3 protein: CASSQRTGNPTKVSGQYF
J gene: TRBJ2-1; D gene: TRBD2; V gene: TRBV20-1; clone size: .; CDR3 DNA: TGCAGTGCCGGGAACCGGGTAGCGGGCATCTACAATGAGCAGTTCTTC; CDR3 protein: CSAGNRVAGIYNEQFF
J gene: TRBJ2-3; D gene: .; V gene: TRBV6-6; clone size: .; CDR3 DNA: TGTGCCAGCAGTTACTCTCAGGGTTGGACAGATACGCAGTATTTT; CDR3 protein: CASSYSQGWTDTQYF
J gene: TRBJ2-4; D gene: .; V gene: TRBV6-2/TRBV6-3; clone size: few; CDR3 DNA: TGTGCCAGCAGACAGGAGGAGAAAAACATTCAGTACTTC; CDR3 protein: CASRQEEKNIQYF
J gene: TRBJ2-1; D gene: TRBD1; V gene: TRBV7-9; clone size: .; CDR3 DNA: TGTGCCAGCAGCTTAGCGCGGGACAGGGACCGACAGTTCTTC; CDR3 protein: CASSLARDRDRQFF
J gene: TRBJ2-5; D gene: .; V gene: TRBV15; clone size: .; CDR3 DNA: TGTGCCACCAGCGGAACGGGACTCCAAGAGACCCAGTACTTC; CDR3 protein: CATSGTGLQETQYF
J gene: TRBJ1-5; D gene: .; V gene: TRBV7-6; clone size: medium-sized; CDR3 DNA: TGTGCCAGCAGCCGGGACATTAATCAGCCCCAGCATTTT; CDR3 protein: CASSRDINQPQHF
J gene: TRBJ2-7; D gene: .; V gene: TRBV6-2/TRBV6-3; clone size: many; CDR3 DNA: TGTGCCAGCAGTTACGACCCCAGCTCCTACGAGCAGTACTTC; CDR3 protein: CASSYDPSSYEQYF
J gene: TRBJ2-3; D gene: .; V gene: TRBV5-1; clone size: .; CDR3 DNA: TGCGCCAGCAGCTCTCAGGGGGGGGATACGCAGTATTTT; CDR3 protein: CASSSQGGDTQYF
J gene: TRBJ2-7; D gene: TRBD1; V gene: TRBV27; clone size: many; CDR3 DNA: TGTGCCAGCAGTTTCGGACAGGGATACGAGCAGTACTTC; CDR3 protein: CASSFGQGYEQYF
J gene: TRBJ2-5; D gene: TRBD1; V gene: TRBV27; clone size: .; CDR3 DNA: TGTGCCAGCAGTTCCTGGACAGGGAGTGTTGAGACCCAGTACTTC; CDR3 protein: CASSSWTGSVETQYF
J gene: TRBJ2-3; D gene: TRBD2; V gene: TRBV24-1; clone size: few; CDR3 DNA: TGTGCCACCAGTACCAGCGTAGCGGGGTCTAGCACAGATACGCAGTATTTT; CDR3 protein: CATSTSVAGSSTDTQYF